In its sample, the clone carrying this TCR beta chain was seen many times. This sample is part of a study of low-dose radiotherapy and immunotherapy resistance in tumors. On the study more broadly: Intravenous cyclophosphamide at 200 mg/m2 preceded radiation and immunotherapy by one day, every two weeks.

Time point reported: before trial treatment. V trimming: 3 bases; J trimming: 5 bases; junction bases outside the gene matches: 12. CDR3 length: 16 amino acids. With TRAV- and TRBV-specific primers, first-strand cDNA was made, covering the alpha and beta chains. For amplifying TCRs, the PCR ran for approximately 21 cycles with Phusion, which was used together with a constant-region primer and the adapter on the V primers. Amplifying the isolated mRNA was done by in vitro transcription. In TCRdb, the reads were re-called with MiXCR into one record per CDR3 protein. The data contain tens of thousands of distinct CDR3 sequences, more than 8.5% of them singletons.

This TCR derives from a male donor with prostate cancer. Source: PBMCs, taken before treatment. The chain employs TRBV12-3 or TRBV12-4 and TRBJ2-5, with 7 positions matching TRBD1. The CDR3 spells CASSFQGVTSGETQYF. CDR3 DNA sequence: TGTGCCAGCAGTTTCCAGGGGGTGACCTCGGGGGAGACCCAGTACTTC.